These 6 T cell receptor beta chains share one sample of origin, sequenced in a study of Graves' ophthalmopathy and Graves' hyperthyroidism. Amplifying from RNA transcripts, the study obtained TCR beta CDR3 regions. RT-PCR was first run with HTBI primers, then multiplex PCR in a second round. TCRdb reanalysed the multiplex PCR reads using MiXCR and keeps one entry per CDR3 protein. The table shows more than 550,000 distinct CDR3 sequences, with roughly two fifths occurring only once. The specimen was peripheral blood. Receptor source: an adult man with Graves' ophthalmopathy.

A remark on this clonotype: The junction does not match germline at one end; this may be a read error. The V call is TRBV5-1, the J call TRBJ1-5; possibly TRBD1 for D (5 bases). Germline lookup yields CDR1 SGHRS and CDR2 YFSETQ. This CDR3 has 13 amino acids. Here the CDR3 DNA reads TGCGCCGGCAGCTTGGCCGGGGCTCAGCCCCAGCATTTT. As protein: CAGSLAGAQPQHF.

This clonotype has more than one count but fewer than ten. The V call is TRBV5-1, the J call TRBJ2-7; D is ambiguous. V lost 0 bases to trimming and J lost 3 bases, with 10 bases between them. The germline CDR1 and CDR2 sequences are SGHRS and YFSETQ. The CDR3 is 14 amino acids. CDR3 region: CASSLDVVFYEQYF. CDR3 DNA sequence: TGCGCCAGCAGCTTGGATGTGGTTTTCTACGAGCAGTACTTC.

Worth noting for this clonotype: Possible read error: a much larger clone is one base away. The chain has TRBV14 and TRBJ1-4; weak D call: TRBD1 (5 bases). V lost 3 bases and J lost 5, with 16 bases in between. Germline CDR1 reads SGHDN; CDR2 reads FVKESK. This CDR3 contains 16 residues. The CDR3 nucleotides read TGTGCCAGCAGCCACGTCCGGGACGGTTTAAATGAAAAACTGTTTTTT. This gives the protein CASSHVRDGLNEKLFF.

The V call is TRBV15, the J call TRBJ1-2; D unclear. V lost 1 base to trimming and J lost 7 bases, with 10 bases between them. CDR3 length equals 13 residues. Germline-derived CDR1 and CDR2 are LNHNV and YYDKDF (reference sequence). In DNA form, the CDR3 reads TGTGCCACCAGCAGAGTCCGGGGTGGTGGCTACACCTTC. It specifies CATSRVRGGGYTF.

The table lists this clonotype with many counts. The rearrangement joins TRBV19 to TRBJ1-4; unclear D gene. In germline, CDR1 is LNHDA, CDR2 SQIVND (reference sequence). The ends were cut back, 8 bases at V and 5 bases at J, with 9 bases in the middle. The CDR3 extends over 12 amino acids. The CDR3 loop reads CASETHNEKLFF. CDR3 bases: TGTGCCAGTGAGACTCACAATGAAAAACTGTTTTTT.

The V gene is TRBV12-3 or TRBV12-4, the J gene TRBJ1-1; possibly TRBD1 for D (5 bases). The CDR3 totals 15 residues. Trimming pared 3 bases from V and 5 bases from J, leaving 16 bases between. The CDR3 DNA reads TGTGCCAGCAGTTTCGTCCAGGGAGTCAGGACTGAAGCTTTCTTT. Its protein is CASSFVQGVRTEAFF.